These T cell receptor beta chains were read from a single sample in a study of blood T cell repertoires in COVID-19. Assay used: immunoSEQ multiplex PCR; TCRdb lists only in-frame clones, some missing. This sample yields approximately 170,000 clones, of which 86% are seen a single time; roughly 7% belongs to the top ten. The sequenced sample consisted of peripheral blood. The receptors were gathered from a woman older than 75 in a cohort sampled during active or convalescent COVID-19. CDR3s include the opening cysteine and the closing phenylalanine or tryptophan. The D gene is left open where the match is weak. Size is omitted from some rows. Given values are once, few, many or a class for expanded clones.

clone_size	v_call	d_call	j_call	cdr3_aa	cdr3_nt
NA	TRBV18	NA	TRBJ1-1	CASSPPNRYTEAFF	TGTGCCAGCTCACCACCCAACAGGTACACTGAAGCTTTCTTT
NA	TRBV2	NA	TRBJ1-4	CASHKETTTNEKLFF	TGTGCCAGCCACAAAGAGACTACAACTAATGAAAAACTGTTTTTT
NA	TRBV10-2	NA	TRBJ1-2	CASSPDTDYGYTF	TGCGCCAGTTCCCCAGACACGGATTATGGCTACACCTTC
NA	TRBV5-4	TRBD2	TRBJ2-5	CASSLGLAGGKETQYF	TGTGCCAGCAGCTTGGGGCTAGCGGGAGGGAAAGAGACCCAGTACTTC
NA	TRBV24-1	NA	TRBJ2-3	CATSDPGFGTQYF	TGTGCCACCAGTGACCCAGGGTTCGGTACGCAGTATTTT
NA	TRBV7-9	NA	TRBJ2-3	CASSPSIRADTQYF	TGTGCCAGCAGCCCGAGTATCCGCGCAGATACGCAGTATTTT
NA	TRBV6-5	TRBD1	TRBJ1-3	CASSYSDRAGNTIYF	TGTGCCAGCAGTTACTCCGACAGGGCTGGAAACACCATATATTTT
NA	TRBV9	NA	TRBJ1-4	CASSDGRKGNEKLFF	TGTGCCAGCAGCGACGGACGGAAGGGGAATGAAAAACTGTTTTTT
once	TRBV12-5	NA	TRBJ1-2	CASGNPGGLHYGYTF	TGTGCTAGTGGTAACCCCGGGGGGCTCCACTATGGCTACACCTTC
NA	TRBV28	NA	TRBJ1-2	CASSIQGSNYGYTF	TGTGCCAGCAGTATACAGGGTTCTAACTATGGCTACACCTTC
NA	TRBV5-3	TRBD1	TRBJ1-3	CARSYRGGNTIYF	TGTGCCAGAAGCTACAGGGGAGGAAACACCATATATTTT
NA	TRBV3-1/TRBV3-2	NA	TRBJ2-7	CASSQGRVKSYEQYF	TGTGCCAGCAGCCAAGGGCGGGTCAAGTCCTACGAGCAGTACTTC
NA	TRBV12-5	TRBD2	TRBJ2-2	CASGFPGLAENTGELFF	TGTGCTAGTGGTTTCCCGGGGCTAGCGGAGAACACCGGGGAGCTGTTTTTT
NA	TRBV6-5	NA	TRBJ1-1	CASTEPGGRNTEAFF	TGTGCCAGCACCGAACCGGGGGGTAGAAACACTGAAGCTTTCTTT
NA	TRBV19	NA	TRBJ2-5	CASSPGYQETQYF	TGTGCCAGTAGCCCCGGGTACCAAGAGACCCAGTACTTC
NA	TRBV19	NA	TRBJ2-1	CASSVRGEQFF	TGTGCCAGTAGTGTAAGGGGTGAGCAGTTCTTC
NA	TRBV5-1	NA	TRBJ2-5	CASSLSHAVQETQYF	TGCGCCAGCAGCTTGTCGCACGCGGTACAAGAGACCCAGTACTTC
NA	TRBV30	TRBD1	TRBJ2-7	CAWSGTGTYEQYF	TGTGCCTGGTCGGGGACAGGGACCTACGAGCAGTACTTC
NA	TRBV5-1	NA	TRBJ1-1	CASSLALQNTEAFF	TGCGCCAGCAGCTTGGCCTTACAGAACACTGAAGCTTTCTTT
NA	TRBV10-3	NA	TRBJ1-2	CAITEQGNNYGYTF	TGTGCCATCACCGAGCAGGGGAATAACTATGGCTACACCTTC
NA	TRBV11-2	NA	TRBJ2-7	CASSIRDEQYF	TGTGCCAGCAGCATCAGGGACGAGCAGTACTTC
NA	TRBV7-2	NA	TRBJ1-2	CASSLGTGGYTF	TGTGCCAGCAGCTTAGGAACAGGTGGCTACACCTTC
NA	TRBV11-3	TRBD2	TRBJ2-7	CASSSRTSGGSSYEQYF	TGTGCCAGCAGCTCCCGGACTAGCGGGGGTAGCTCCTACGAGCAGTACTTC
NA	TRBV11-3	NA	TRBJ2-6	CASSRTGISGANVLTF	TGTGCCAGCAGCCGAACAGGGATCTCTGGGGCCAACGTCCTGACTTTC
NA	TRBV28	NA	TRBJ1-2	CASSPPRLSASRYGYTF	TGTGCCAGCAGTCCACCCCGGCTCTCGGCCTCGAGGTATGGCTACACCTTC
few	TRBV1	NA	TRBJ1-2	CTSSQTGYWGGYTF	TGCACCAGCAGCCAGACAGGGTATTGGGGTGGCTACACCTTC
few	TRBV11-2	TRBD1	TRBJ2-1	CASSYQKMDRGDNEQFF	TGTGCCAGCAGCTACCAAAAAATGGACAGGGGAGACAATGAGCAGTTCTTC
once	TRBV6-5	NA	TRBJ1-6	CASSRRGRIDSPLHF	TGTGCCAGCAGCCGCCGGGGGAGAATTGATTCACCCCTCCACTTT